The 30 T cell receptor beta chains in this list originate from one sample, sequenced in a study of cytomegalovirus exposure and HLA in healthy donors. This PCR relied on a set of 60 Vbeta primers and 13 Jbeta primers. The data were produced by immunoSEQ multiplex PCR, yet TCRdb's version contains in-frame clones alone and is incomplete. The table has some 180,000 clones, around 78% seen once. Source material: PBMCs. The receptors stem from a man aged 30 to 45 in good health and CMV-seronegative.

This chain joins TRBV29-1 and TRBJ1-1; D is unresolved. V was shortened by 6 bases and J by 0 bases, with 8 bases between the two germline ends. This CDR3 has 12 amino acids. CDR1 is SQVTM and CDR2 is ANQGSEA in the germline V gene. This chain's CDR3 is CSVTYMNTEAFF. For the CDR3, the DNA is TGCAGCGTGACATACATGAACACTGAAGCTTTCTTT.

Here the CDR3 DNA reads TGTGCCAGCAGTCCCGGCGGGTTGGGAAACACCATATATTTT. It yields the protein CASSPGGLGNTIYF. The rearrangement uses TRBV27 and TRBJ1-3; D uncertain. CDR1 is MNHEY, CDR2 SMNVEV, per germline (reference sequence). Trimming left V 5 bases short and J 4 bases short, with 12 bases between. The length of the CDR3 is 14 residues.

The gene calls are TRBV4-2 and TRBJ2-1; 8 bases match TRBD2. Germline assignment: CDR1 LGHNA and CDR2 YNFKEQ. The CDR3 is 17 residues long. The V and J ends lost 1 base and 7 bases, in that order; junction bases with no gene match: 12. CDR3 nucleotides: TGTGCCAGCAGCCAAGCACTTTCTAGCGGGCCCCGAAATGAGCAGTTCTTC. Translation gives CASSQALSSGPRNEQFF.

This CDR3 reads CASSLGGGPPEQFF. CDR3 bases: TGTGCCAGCAGCTTAGGAGGGGGACCACCAGAGCAGTTCTTC. The genes are TRBV7-9 and TRBJ2-1, with TRBD1 as a possible D gene (6 bases). CDR1 SEHNR and CDR2 FQNEAQ come from the germline V gene (reference sequence). The CDR3 is 14 amino acids. V was cut by 1 base and J by 10 bases, with 14 bases left in between.

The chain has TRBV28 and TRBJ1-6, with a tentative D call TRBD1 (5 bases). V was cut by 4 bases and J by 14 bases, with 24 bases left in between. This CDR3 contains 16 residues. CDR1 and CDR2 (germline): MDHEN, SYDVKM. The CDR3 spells CASSSGGGAAARSLHF. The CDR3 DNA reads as TGTGCCAGCAGTTCCGGGGGTGGGGCTGCGGCCAGGTCCCTCCACTTT.

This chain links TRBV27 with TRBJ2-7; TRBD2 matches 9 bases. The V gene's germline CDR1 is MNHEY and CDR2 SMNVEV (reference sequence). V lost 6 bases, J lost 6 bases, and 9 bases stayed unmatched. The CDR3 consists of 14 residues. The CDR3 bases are TGTGCCAGCAGCGCGGGAGGGGGGCCTGGCGAGCAGTACTTC. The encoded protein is CASSAGGGPGEQYF.

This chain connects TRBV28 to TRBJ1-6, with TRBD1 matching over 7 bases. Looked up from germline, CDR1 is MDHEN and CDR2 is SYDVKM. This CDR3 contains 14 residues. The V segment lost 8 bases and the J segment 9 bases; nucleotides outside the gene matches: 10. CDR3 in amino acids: CASCPGQSTSPLHF. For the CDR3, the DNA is TGTGCCAGCTGTCCGGGACAGTCTACTTCACCCCTCCACTTT. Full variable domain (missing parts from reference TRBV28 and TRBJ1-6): DVKVTQSSRYLVKRTGEKVFLECVQDMDHENMFWYRQDPGLGLRLIYFSYDVKMKEKGDIPEGYSVSREKKERFSLILESASTNQTSMYLCASCPGQSTSPLHFGNGTRLTVT.

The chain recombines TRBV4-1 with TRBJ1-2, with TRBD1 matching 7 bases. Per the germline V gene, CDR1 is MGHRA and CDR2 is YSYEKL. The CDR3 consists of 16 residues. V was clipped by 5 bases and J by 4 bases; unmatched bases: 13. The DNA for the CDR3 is TGCGCCAGCAGCTTGAGGGGACAGACCCCCCTCTATGGCTACACCTTC. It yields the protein CASSLRGQTPLYGYTF.

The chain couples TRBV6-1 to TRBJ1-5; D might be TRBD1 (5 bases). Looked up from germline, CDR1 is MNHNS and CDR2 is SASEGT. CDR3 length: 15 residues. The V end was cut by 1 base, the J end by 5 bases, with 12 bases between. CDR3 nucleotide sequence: TGTGCCAGCAGTGAAGGGGGCAGAAAGGATCAGCCCCAGCATTTT. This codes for CASSEGGRKDQPQHF.

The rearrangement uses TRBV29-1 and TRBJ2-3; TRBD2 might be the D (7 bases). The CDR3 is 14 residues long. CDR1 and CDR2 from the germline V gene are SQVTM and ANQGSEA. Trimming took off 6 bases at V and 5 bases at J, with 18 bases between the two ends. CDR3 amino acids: CSVDGEGGIDTQYF. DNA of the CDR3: TGCAGCGTGGACGGGGAGGGGGGGATAGATACGCAGTATTTT.

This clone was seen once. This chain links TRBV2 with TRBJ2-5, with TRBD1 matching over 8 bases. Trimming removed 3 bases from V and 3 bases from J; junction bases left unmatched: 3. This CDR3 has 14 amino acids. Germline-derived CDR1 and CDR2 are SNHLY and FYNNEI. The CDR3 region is CASSEDRVKETQYF. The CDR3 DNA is TGTGCCAGCAGTGAGGACAGGGTAAAAGAGACCCAGTACTTC.

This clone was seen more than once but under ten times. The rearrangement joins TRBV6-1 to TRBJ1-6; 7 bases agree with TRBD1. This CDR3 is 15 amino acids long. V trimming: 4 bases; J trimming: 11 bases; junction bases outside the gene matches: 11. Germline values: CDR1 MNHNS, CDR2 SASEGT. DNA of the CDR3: TGTGCCAGCAGTGGCCCCGGGACAGCTTTCGCACCCCTCCACTTT. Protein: CASSGPGTAFAPLHF.

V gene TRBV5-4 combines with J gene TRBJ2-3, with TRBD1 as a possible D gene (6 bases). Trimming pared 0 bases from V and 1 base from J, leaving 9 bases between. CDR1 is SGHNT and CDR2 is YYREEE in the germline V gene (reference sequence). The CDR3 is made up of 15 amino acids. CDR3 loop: CASSLGQEGTDTQYF. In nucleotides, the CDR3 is TGTGCCAGCAGCTTGGGACAGGAAGGCACAGATACGCAGTATTTT.

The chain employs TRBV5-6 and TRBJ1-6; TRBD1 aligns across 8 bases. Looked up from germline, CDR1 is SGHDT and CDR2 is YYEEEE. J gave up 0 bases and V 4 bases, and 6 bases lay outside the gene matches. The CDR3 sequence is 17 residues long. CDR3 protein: CASSRRTGSSYNSPLHF. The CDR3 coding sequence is TGTGCCAGCAGCCGTAGGACAGGGAGCTCCTATAATTCACCCCTCCACTTT.

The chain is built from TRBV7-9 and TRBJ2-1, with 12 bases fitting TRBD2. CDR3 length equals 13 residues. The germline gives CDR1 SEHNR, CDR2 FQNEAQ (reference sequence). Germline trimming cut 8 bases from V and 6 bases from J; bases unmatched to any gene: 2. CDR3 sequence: CASRLAGANEQFF. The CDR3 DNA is TGTGCCAGCCGACTAGCGGGAGCCAATGAGCAGTTCTTC.

CDR3 region: CASSLSFSGFFSGANVLTF. The CDR3 DNA is TGTGCCAGCAGCTTGTCTTTTTCAGGGTTCTTCTCTGGGGCCAACGTCCTGACTTTC. This sequence joins TRBV5-4 and TRBJ2-6; TRBD1 might be the D (5 bases). V lost 1 base, J lost 0 bases, and 17 bases lay in between. Germline V gene sequence: CDR1 SGHNT, CDR2 YYREEE (reference sequence). The CDR3 runs to 19 residues. Variable domain in full (rest from reference TRBV5-4 and TRBJ2-6): ETGVTQSPTHLIKTRGQQVTLRCSSQSGHNTVSWYQQALGQGPQFIFQYYREEENGRGNFPPRFSGLQFPNYSSELNVNALELDDSALYLCASSLSFSGFFSGANVLTFGAGSRLTVL.

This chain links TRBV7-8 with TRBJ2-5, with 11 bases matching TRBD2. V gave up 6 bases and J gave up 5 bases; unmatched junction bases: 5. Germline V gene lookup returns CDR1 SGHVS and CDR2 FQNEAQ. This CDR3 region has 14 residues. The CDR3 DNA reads TGTGCCAGCAGGACTAGCGGGAACCCCGAGACCCAGTACTTC. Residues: CASRTSGNPETQYF.

The CDR3 loop is CASSYRDGGYEQYF. The CDR3 nucleotides are TGCGCCAGCAGCTACCGGGACGGGGGCTACGAGCAGTACTTC. The chain uses TRBV5-1 and TRBJ2-7; tentatively, D is TRBD2 (6 bases). In germline, CDR1 is SGHRS, CDR2 YFSETQ. This CDR3 region has 14 residues. V lost 3 bases and J lost 3, with 13 bases in between.

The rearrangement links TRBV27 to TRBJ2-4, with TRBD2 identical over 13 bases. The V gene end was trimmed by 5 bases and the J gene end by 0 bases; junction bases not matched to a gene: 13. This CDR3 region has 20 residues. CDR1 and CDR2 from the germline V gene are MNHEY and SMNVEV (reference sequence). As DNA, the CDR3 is TGTGCCAGCAGTCGCCGGACCGGGACTAGCGGGACTGTAGCCAAAAACATTCAGTACTTC. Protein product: CASSRRTGTSGTVAKNIQYF.

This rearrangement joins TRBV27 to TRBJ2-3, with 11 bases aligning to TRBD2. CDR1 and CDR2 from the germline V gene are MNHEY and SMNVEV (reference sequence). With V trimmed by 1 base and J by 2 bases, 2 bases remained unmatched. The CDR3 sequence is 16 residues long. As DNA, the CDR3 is TGTGCCAGCAGTTTATGGACTAGCGGGCCCACAGATACGCAGTATTTT. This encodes CASSLWTSGPTDTQYF.

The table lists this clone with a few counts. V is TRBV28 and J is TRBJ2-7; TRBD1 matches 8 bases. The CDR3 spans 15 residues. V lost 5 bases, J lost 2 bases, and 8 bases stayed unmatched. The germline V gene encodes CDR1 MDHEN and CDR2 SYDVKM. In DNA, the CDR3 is TGTGCCAGCAGTCCAATGGACAGGGATCCCTACGAGCAGTACTTC. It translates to CASSPMDRDPYEQYF.

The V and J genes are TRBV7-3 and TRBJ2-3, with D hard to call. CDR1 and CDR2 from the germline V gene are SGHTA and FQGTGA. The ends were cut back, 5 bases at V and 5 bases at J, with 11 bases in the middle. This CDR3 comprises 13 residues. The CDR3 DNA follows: TGTGCCAGCAGCCCCGAGGCCGAAGATACGCAGTATTTT. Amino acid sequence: CASSPEAEDTQYF.

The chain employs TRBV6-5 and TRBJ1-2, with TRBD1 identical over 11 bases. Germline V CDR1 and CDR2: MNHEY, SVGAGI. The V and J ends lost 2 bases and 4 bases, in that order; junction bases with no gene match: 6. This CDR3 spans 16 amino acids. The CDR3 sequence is CASSYIRTGGGYGYTF. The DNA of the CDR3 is TGTGCCAGCAGTTACATCCGGACAGGGGGCGGCTATGGCTACACCTTC.

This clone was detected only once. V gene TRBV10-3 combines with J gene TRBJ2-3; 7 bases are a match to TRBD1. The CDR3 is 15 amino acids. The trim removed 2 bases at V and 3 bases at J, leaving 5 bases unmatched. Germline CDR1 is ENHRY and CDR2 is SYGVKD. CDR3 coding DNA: TGTGCCATCAGTGAGCCCCGACAGGGAACAGATACGCAGTATTTT. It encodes CAISEPRQGTDTQYF.

The CDR3 nucleotides read TGCGCCAGCAGCTCGGGACTAGTTAGGACAGATACGCAGTATTTT. This codes for CASSSGLVRTDTQYF. This chain connects TRBV5-1 to TRBJ2-3; 8 positions agree with TRBD2. CDR3 length equals 15 residues. V lost 3 bases and J lost 3; bases outside the gene matches: 6. Germline CDR1 reads SGHRS; CDR2 reads YFSETQ.

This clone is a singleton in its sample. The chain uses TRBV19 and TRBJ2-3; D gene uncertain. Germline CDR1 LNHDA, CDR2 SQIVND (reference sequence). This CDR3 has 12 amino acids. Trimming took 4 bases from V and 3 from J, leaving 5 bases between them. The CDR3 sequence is CASSTLTDTQYF. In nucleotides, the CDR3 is TGTGCCAGTAGTACCCTTACAGATACGCAGTATTTT.

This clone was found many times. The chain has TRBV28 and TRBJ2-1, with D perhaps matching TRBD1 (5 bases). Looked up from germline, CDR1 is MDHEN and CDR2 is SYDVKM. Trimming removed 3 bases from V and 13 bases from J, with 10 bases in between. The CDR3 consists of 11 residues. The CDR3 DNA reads TGTGCCAGCAGTTTGAATCAGGGACAGTTCTTC. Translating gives CASSLNQGQFF.

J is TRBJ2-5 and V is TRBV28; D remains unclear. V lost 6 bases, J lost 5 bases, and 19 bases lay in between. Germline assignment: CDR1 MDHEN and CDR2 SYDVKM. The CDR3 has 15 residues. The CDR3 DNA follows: TGTGCCAGCAGCTCCCGGGTCTTAGGCCTGGAGACCCAGTACTTC. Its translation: CASSSRVLGLETQYF. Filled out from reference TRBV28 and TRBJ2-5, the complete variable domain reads DVKVTQSSRYLVKRTGEKVFLECVQDMDHENMFWYRQDPGLGLRLIYFSYDVKMKEKGDIPEGYSVSREKKERFSLILESASTNQTSMYLCASSSRVLGLETQYFGPGTRLLVL.

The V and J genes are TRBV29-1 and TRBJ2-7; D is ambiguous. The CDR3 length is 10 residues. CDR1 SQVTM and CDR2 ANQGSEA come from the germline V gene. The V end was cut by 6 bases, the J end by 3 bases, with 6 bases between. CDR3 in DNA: TGCAGCGTCCTAATCTACGAGCAGTACTTC. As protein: CSVLIYEQYF.

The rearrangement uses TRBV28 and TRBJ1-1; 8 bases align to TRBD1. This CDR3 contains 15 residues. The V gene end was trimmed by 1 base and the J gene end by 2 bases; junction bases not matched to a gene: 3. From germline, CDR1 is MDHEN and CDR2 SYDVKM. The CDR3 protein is CASSLLGQENTEAFF. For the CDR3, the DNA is TGTGCCAGCAGTTTATTGGGACAGGAAAACACTGAAGCTTTCTTT. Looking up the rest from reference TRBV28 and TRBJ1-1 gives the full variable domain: DVKVTQSSRYLVKRTGEKVFLECVQDMDHENMFWYRQDPGLGLRLIYFSYDVKMKEKGDIPEGYSVSREKKERFSLILESASTNQTSMYLCASSLLGQENTEAFFGQGTRLTVV.